The 27 T cell receptor beta chains reported below all come from one sample, sequenced in a study of control samples from healthy donors and cancer patients. Here immunoSEQ multiplex PCR was the method, and the copy in TCRdb shows in-frame clones only, minus some. The repertoire has tens of thousands of clones, about 87% of them found once; the top ten carry under 2.5%. The sample was PBMCs. The receptor set was obtained from a woman aged 55-75 years with head and neck cancer.

The chain employs TRBV27 and TRBJ2-7; D could derive from TRBD1 or TRBD2 (5 bases each). Trimming removed 5 bases from V and 4 bases from J, with 18 bases in between. Germline CDR1 MNHEY, CDR2 SMNVEV (reference sequence). This CDR3 has 15 residues. The CDR3 coding sequence is TGTGCCAGCAGTAGGTCGGGACGGATAAAATACGAGCAGTACTTC. It is translated as CASSRSGRIKYEQYF.

V is TRBV5-3 and J is TRBJ2-3; 7 bases agree with TRBD2. TRBV5-3 is classed as an ORF, of uncertain function. The V gene end was trimmed by 4 bases and the J gene end by 4 bases; junction bases not matched to a gene: 15. The CDR3 loop spans 17 amino acids. CDR3 loop: CARSEISGRGGADTQYF. The CDR3, as DNA: TGTGCCAGAAGCGAGATTAGCGGGCGGGGAGGGGCAGATACGCAGTATTTT.

The chain uses TRBV7-3 and TRBJ2-3; D is possibly TRBD2 (6 bases). The germline V gene has CDR1 SGHTA and CDR2 FQGTGA. The CDR3 consists of 16 residues. V was clipped by 2 bases and J by 4 bases, with 16 bases between them. DNA for the CDR3: TGTGCCAGCAGCTTATTGGAGGGAGTCTTTCCAGATACGCAGTATTTT. It encodes CASSLLEGVFPDTQYF.

J is TRBJ2-2 and V is TRBV3-1 (or the pseudogene TRBV3-2); TRBD1 matches 8 bases. The CDR3 runs to 15 residues. The ends lost 4 bases at V and 4 bases at J; junction bases unmatched: 5. Germline CDR1 is LGHDT and CDR2 is YNNKEL (reference sequence). CDR3 region: CASSPRDRTTGELFF. Written as DNA, the CDR3 is TGTGCCAGCAGCCCCCGGGACAGGACCACCGGGGAGCTGTTTTTT.

This sequence joins TRBV7-2 and TRBJ1-6, with D maybe TRBD1 (5 bases). CDR1 SGHTA and CDR2 FQGNSA come from the germline V gene. Trimming pared 5 bases from V and 7 bases from J, leaving 9 bases between. The CDR3 totals 13 residues. For the CDR3, the DNA is TGTGCCAGCAGCCCAGGGCCGAATTCACCCCTCCACTTT. Amino acids: CASSPGPNSPLHF.

J is TRBJ1-5 and V is TRBV28; no firm D call. Trimming removed 8 bases from V and 8 bases from J, with 16 bases in between. CDR1 is MDHEN and CDR2 is SYDVKM in the germline V gene. This CDR3 contains 13 residues. CDR3 nucleotide sequence: TGTGCCAGCTCTATCGGGGTTGGTGAGCCCCAGCATTTT. It yields the protein CASSIGVGEPQHF.

The chain is built from TRBV2 and TRBJ1-6, with TRBD1 identical over 8 bases. Germline values: CDR1 SNHLY, CDR2 FYNNEI. With V trimmed by 6 bases and J by 8 bases, 12 bases remained unmatched. The CDR3 length is 16 residues. DNA for the CDR3: TGTGCCAGCAGCCCCAGCGGACAGGGCGACTATTCACCCCTCCACTTT. Residues: CASSPSGQGDYSPLHF.

This chain joins TRBV30 and TRBJ2-7; D may be TRBD1 or TRBD2 (5 bases each). The germline V and J ends were trimmed by 2 bases and 0 bases, with 14 bases remaining between them. Germline V gene data show CDR1 as GTSNPN and CDR2 as SVGIG (reference sequence). This CDR3 has 15 amino acids. CDR3 coding DNA: TGTGCCTGGAGTCTAGGGACCGCGAGCTCCTACGAGCAGTACTTC. Its protein product is CAWSLGTASSYEQYF.

This chain links TRBV11-2 with TRBJ1-5; D remains unclear. Per germline, CDR1 SGHAT and CDR2 FQNNGV. The CDR3 loop spans 12 amino acids. V lost 1 base and J 7 bases, leaving 5 bases between the germline ends. The CDR3 is CASSLAGQPQHF. DNA of the CDR3: TGTGCCAGCAGCTTAGCTGGCCAGCCCCAGCATTTT. Based on the CDR3 plus reference TRBV11-2 and TRBJ1-5, the full variable domain is EAGVAQSPRYKIIEKRQSVAFWCNPISGHATLYWYQQILGQGPKLLIQFQNNGVVDDSQLPKDRFSAERLKGVDSTLKIQPAKLEDSAVYLCASSLAGQPQHFGDGTRLSIL.

The chain couples TRBV4-2 to TRBJ2-3, with a weak D call TRBD2 (7 bases). CDR1 and CDR2 from the germline V gene are LGHNA and YNFKEQ. This CDR3 is built from 21 residues. Trimming pared 0 bases from V and 2 bases from J, leaving 27 bases between. The CDR3 DNA follows: TGTGCCAGCAGCCAAGATAGGAGGGGACTAAAGGGGGGGCTCAACACAGATACGCAGTATTTT. The encoded protein is CASSQDRRGLKGGLNTDTQYF.

The chain has TRBV2 and TRBJ1-5; TRBD1 aligns across 9 bases. The CDR3 is 15 amino acids. Germline V gene lookup returns CDR1 SNHLY and CDR2 FYNNEI. The V segment lost 7 bases and the J segment 7 bases; nucleotides outside the gene matches: 11. The CDR3 DNA reads as TGTGCCAGCAAAACTCGACAGGGGGAGTTGCAGCCCCAGCATTTT. The encoded protein is CASKTRQGELQPQHF.

The chain uses TRBV12-3 or TRBV12-4 and TRBJ1-2; D call uncertain. The CDR3 consists of 11 residues. V lost 3 bases and J lost 8, with 7 bases in between. The CDR3 reads CASSLREGYTF. DNA for the CDR3: TGTGCCAGCAGTTTGCGGGAAGGCTACACCTTC.

This chain links TRBV2 with TRBJ2-6; no reliable D call. V was pared by 0 bases and J by 4 bases, with 10 bases between. The CDR3 has 16 residues. Germline assignment: CDR1 SNHLY and CDR2 FYNNEI. DNA for the CDR3: TGTGCCAGCAGTGAAGCGCTACGGTCAGGGGCCAACGTCCTGACTTTC. Amino acids: CASSEALRSGANVLTF.

J is TRBJ2-1 and V is TRBV19; D unresolved. In germline, CDR1 is LNHDA, CDR2 SQIVND (reference sequence). V lost 6 bases and J lost 11, with 8 bases in between. The CDR3 runs to 10 residues. The CDR3 sequence: CASRGNQQFF. DNA for the CDR3: TGTGCCAGTAGGGGGAATCAGCAGTTCTTC.

The CDR3 sequence is CASSSVGTVGEKLFF. The CDR3 DNA follows: TGTGCCAGCAGCTCCGTTGGGACAGTAGGAGAAAAACTGTTTTTT. The chain links TRBV7-8 to TRBJ1-4; 7 bases line up with TRBD1. Germline V CDR1 and CDR2: SGHVS, FQNEAQ. CDR3 length: 15 residues. J lost 8 bases, V lost 4 bases, and 10 bases had no gene match.

In the case of this clone: The junction and the germline gene differ at one end; a read error may be behind it. The chain couples TRBV5-1 to TRBJ2-1; perhaps TRBD2 as D (5 bases). The CDR3 spans 12 residues. The germline V gene has CDR1 SGHRS and CDR2 YFSETQ. The DNA of the CDR3 is TGCGCCAGCAGCGACGGGAACATTGAGGAGTTCTTC. Translated: CASSDGNIEEFF.

This chain uses TRBV19 with TRBJ1-2; D not certain. Germline V gene sequence: CDR1 LNHDA, CDR2 SQIVND (reference sequence). V gave up 3 bases and J gave up 4 bases, with 9 bases separating them. This CDR3 has 13 residues. The DNA of the CDR3 is TGTGCCAGTAGTATTCAGGTCCGCTATGGCTACACCTTC. It specifies CASSIQVRYGYTF.

The CDR3 loop reads CASSLQGAGANVLTF. The CDR3 bases are TGTGCCAGCAGTTTACAGGGCGCTGGGGCCAACGTCCTGACTTTC. The J gene is TRBJ2-6, the V gene TRBV2, with D possibly being TRBD1 (6 bases). In germline, CDR1 is SNHLY, CDR2 FYNNEI. The CDR3 has 15 amino acids. The germline V and J ends were trimmed by 5 bases and 2 bases, with 10 bases remaining between them.

The chain combines TRBV18 with TRBJ2-1, with 8 bases lining up with TRBD2. Trimming cost V 8 bases and J 5 bases; bases outside gene matches: 26. The CDR3 sequence is 20 residues long. Per germline, CDR1 KGHSH and CDR2 LQKENI. The DNA of the CDR3 is TGTGCCAGCAACCCGGGACTAGAGACTCCCCGCGCCACCGAGGACAATGAGCAGTTCTTC. It is translated as CASNPGLETPRATEDNEQFF.

The chain recombines TRBV18 with TRBJ2-2; 7 nucleotides agree with TRBD1. This CDR3 region has 20 residues. J gave up 2 bases and V 2 bases, and 17 bases lay outside the gene matches. Germline assignment: CDR1 KGHSH and CDR2 LQKENI. CDR3 sequence reads: CASSPCGGVRQGSNTGELFF. Here the CDR3 DNA reads TGTGCCAGCTCACCATGTGGTGGGGTACGACAGGGTTCAAACACCGGGGAGCTGTTTTTT.

The CDR3 DNA reads as TGCGCCAGCAGGGGGTGGGGACAGAGCACAGATACGCAGTATTTT. Translation: CASRGWGQSTDTQYF. The chain couples TRBV10-2 to TRBJ2-3; 7 bases match TRBD1. Germline V gene sequence: CDR1 WSHSY, CDR2 SAAADI. This CDR3 spans 15 amino acids. J gave up 0 bases and V 6 bases, and 6 bases lay outside the gene matches.

The chain links TRBV3-1 (or the pseudogene TRBV3-2) to TRBJ1-4, with unresolved D. The CDR3 has 14 residues. The ends were cut back, 4 bases at V and 5 bases at J, with 11 bases in the middle. The V gene's germline CDR1 is LGHDT and CDR2 YNNKEL (reference sequence). The CDR3 DNA follows: TGTGCCAGCAGCCTCAAAACGCAAAATGAAAAACTGTTTTTT. Translating it yields CASSLKTQNEKLFF.

V gene TRBV5-5 combines with J gene TRBJ1-4, with 8 positions matching TRBD1. The CDR3 extends over 15 amino acids. Germline V gene lookup returns CDR1 SGHKS and CDR2 YYEKEE (reference sequence). Trimming removed 4 bases from V and 0 bases from J; junction bases left unmatched: 2. This chain's CDR3 is CASSQQGATNEKLFF. The CDR3, as DNA: TGTGCCAGCAGCCAACAGGGGGCAACTAATGAAAAACTGTTTTTT.

This sequence joins TRBV11-1 and TRBJ2-3; unclear D gene. Trimming took off 9 bases at V and 4 bases at J, with 14 bases between the two ends. Germline V gene sequence: CDR1 SGHAT, CDR2 FQDESV (reference sequence). The CDR3 loop spans 13 amino acids. This chain's CDR3 is CASRPSIPDTQYF. In DNA, the CDR3 is TGTGCCAGTCGCCCTAGTATCCCAGATACGCAGTATTTT.

This chain links TRBV7-8 with TRBJ2-7; 7 nucleotides agree with TRBD2. V shed 1 base and J 2 bases; nucleotides not matched to a gene: 11. CDR1 is SGHVS and CDR2 is FQNEAQ in the germline V gene. This CDR3 comprises 17 residues. CDR3 protein: CASSLGVRPGGTYEQYF. The CDR3 bases are TGTGCCAGCAGCTTAGGTGTGAGGCCGGGAGGAACCTACGAGCAGTACTTC.

The V gene is TRBV15, the J gene TRBJ2-3; 8 bases are a match to TRBD2. The CDR3 runs 15 residues. Unmatched junction bases numbered 8, after V lost 5 bases and J lost 4 bases. CDR1 and CDR2 (germline): LNHNV, YYDKDF (reference sequence). In DNA, the CDR3 is TGTGCCACCAGCCGGCCGGGACTAGAGTCAGATACGCAGTATTTT. Translated: CATSRPGLESDTQYF.

This sequence joins TRBV7-2 and TRBJ2-5; 9 nucleotides line up with TRBD1. Germline assignment: CDR1 SGHTA and CDR2 FQGNSA. This CDR3 has 16 residues. V dropped 5 bases and J dropped 1; count of bases not matched to a gene: 8. CDR3 nucleotides: TGTGCCAGCAGCCTGGGACAGGGCCCCTCCCAAGAGACCCAGTACTTC. The encoded protein is CASSLGQGPSQETQYF.